The 21 T cell receptor beta chains given below trace back to one sample, sequenced in a study of blood T cell repertoires in COVID-19. Profiling relied on immunoSEQ multiplex PCR, and the TCRdb table lists in-frame clones only, not all of them. The data hold approximately 170,000 clones, with around 85% observed a single time. Material for sequencing was peripheral blood. Source of these receptors: an elderly man with COVID-19, enrolled during active disease.

This chain links TRBV19 with TRBJ2-3; 8 nucleotides match TRBD2. Germline V gene data show CDR1 as LNHDA and CDR2 as SQIVND (reference sequence). V gave up 6 bases and J gave up 0 bases; unmatched junction bases: 5. This CDR3 is built from 15 residues. The CDR3 DNA sequence: TGTGCCAGTAGCCCGACGGGGGGGAGCACAGATACGCAGTATTTT. Translating gives CASSPTGGSTDTQYF.

The V call is TRBV19, the J call TRBJ1-4, with D tentatively TRBD1 (5 bases). This CDR3 region has 15 residues. Germline lookup yields CDR1 LNHDA and CDR2 SQIVND (reference sequence). Deletions cut 4 bases from V and 4 bases from J, with 13 bases between. The CDR3 is CASSNGRTNNEKLFF. The CDR3 DNA is TGTGCCAGTAGTAACGGCAGGACAAATAATGAAAAACTGTTTTTT.

CDR3 protein: CASSSQPSPPNSPLHF. CDR3 DNA sequence: TGTGCCAGCAGTTCACAACCATCTCCGCCGAATTCACCCCTCCACTTT. The chain links TRBV6-5 to TRBJ1-6; D is uncertain. The CDR3 spans 16 residues. Deletions cut 4 bases from V and 7 bases from J, with 17 bases between. Germline loops: CDR1 MNHEY, CDR2 SVGAGI.

For the CDR3, the DNA is TGTGCCATCAGTGAGTCCGAGGACTCCACTGAAGCTTTCTTT. It yields the protein CAISESEDSTEAFF. The V and J genes are TRBV10-3 and TRBJ1-1; D ambiguous. Trimming removed 0 bases at V and 4 bases at J, with 9 bases between. The CDR3 has 14 residues. The V gene's germline CDR1 is ENHRY and CDR2 SYGVKD.

As DNA, the CDR3 is TGTGCCAGCAGTTATCTTAATACAGGGCTGGACGAGCAGTACTTC. Translating it yields CASSYLNTGLDEQYF. The rearrangement uses TRBV6-5 and TRBJ2-7; D is perhaps TRBD1 (6 bases). The germline CDR1 and CDR2 sequences are MNHEY and SVGAGI. The ends were cut back, 3 bases at V and 5 bases at J, with 17 bases in the middle. This CDR3 is built from 15 residues.

The chain couples TRBV7-9 to TRBJ2-5; 13 bases map to TRBD2. Germline values: CDR1 SEHNR, CDR2 FQNEAQ (reference sequence). Trimming took 5 bases from V and 5 from J; bases not matched to a gene: 5. This CDR3 comprises 15 residues. CDR3 sequence reads: CASSGGTSGVETQYF. For the CDR3, the DNA is TGTGCCAGCAGCGGTGGGACTAGCGGGGTGGAGACCCAGTACTTC. The full variable domain, with the rest looked up from reference TRBV7-9 and TRBJ2-5, is DTGVSQNPRHKITKRGQNVTFRCDPISEHNRLYWYRQTLGQGPEFLTYFQNEAQLEKSRLLSDRFSAERPKGSFSTLEIQRTEQGDSAMYLCASSGGTSGVETQYFGPGTRLLVL.

The chain couples TRBV2 to TRBJ1-1; 9 bases line up with TRBD1. The ends lost 3 bases at V and 5 bases at J; junction bases unmatched: 25. Germline V lookup: CDR1 SNHLY, CDR2 FYNNEI. There are 21 residues in the CDR3. The CDR3 here is CASSDRRTGGALGGRTTEAFF. The DNA of the CDR3 is TGTGCCAGCAGTGATAGGCGAACAGGGGGCGCTTTAGGGGGCAGGACTACTGAAGCTTTCTTT.

CDR3 loop: CASSLGTGTARYGYTF. Written as DNA, the CDR3 is TGTGCCAGCAGCCTTGGGACAGGGACGGCTCGCTATGGCTACACCTTC. This rearrangement joins TRBV3-1 (or the pseudogene TRBV3-2) to TRBJ1-2; 9 bases agree with TRBD1. Germline CDR1 reads LGHDT; CDR2 reads YNNKEL (reference sequence). The CDR3 spans 16 residues. The V gene end was trimmed by 4 bases and the J gene end by 4 bases; junction bases not matched to a gene: 10.

The chain recombines TRBV5-1 with TRBJ2-3; 15 nucleotides align to TRBD2. CDR3 length equals 17 residues. From germline, CDR1 is SGHRS and CDR2 YFSETQ. Losses at the gene ends were 4 bases for V and 8 bases for J; bases not matched to a gene: 11. The CDR3 coding sequence is TGCGCCAGCAGCCTCGGACTAGCGGGGGGGCCGTTTGTTACGCAGTATTTT. As protein: CASSLGLAGGPFVTQYF.

This clone came up once. The V and J genes are TRBV19 and TRBJ1-2; D remains unclear. Germline CDR1 reads LNHDA; CDR2 reads SQIVND (reference sequence). CDR3 length: 14 amino acids. The germline V and J ends were trimmed by 3 bases and 3 bases, with 11 bases remaining between them. In nucleotides, the CDR3 is TGTGCCAGTAGTATGGGTCGGGAGTACTATGGCTACACCTTC. Translated: CASSMGREYYGYTF. The whole variable domain, filled in from reference TRBV19 and TRBJ1-2, reads DGGITQSPKYLFRKEGQNVTLSCEQNLNHDAMYWYRQDPGQGLRLIYYSQIVNDFQKGDIAEGYSVSREKKESFPLTVTSAQKNPTAFYLCASSMGREYYGYTFGSGTRLTVV.

This chain links TRBV28 with TRBJ1-2, with 7 nucleotides matching TRBD1. The CDR3 sequence is 12 residues long. Germline V gene sequence: CDR1 MDHEN, CDR2 SYDVKM. The junction had 2 bases not matched to a gene; V was cut back by 7 bases and J by 3 bases. This CDR3 reads CASNQGDYGYTF. CDR3 coding DNA: TGTGCCAGCAATCAGGGGGACTATGGCTACACCTTC.

V usage is TRBV18 and J usage is TRBJ1-4; D unclear. Looked up from germline, CDR1 is KGHSH and CDR2 is LQKENI. This CDR3 contains 16 residues. Trimming took 3 bases from V and 7 from J, leaving 18 bases between them. The CDR3 reads CASSPLPPPSSEKLFF. The CDR3 DNA reads TGTGCCAGCTCACCTCTCCCACCTCCTAGCAGTGAAAAACTGTTTTTT.

This clone has only one observation. V gene TRBV5-1 combines with J gene TRBJ2-7, with TRBD2 identical over 10 bases. This CDR3 is 15 amino acids long. CDR1 and CDR2 (germline): SGHRS, YFSETQ. V lost 4 bases and J lost 0; bases outside the gene matches: 4. CDR3 sequence: CASSPLAGASYEQYF. CDR3 coding DNA: TGCGCCAGCAGCCCCCTAGCGGGGGCCTCCTACGAGCAGTACTTC.

The V gene is TRBV7-9, the J gene TRBJ2-6; 7 nucleotides align to TRBD1. The V and J ends lost 10 bases and 0 bases, in that order; junction bases with no gene match: 9. Germline loops: CDR1 SEHNR, CDR2 FQNEAQ (reference sequence). This CDR3 spans 16 amino acids. CDR3 amino acids: CAKTAGGSSGANVLTF. CDR3 in DNA: TGTGCCAAGACGGCAGGGGGTAGCTCTGGGGCCAACGTCCTGACTTTC.

The chain combines TRBV15 with TRBJ2-5; tentative D call: TRBD2 (6 bases). V lost 3 bases to trimming and J lost 5 bases, with 16 bases between them. Germline V gene sequence: CDR1 LNHNV, CDR2 YYDKDF (reference sequence). The CDR3 spans 15 residues. CDR3 in DNA: TGTGCCACCAGCAGCCCAGTGGGGGGTCTCGAGACCCAGTACTTC. Its protein product is CATSSPVGGLETQYF.

The chain recombines TRBV18 with TRBJ1-2, with 12 bases that match TRBD1. The germline CDR1 and CDR2 sequences are KGHSH and LQKENI. This CDR3 is 16 amino acids long. Trimming removed 2 bases from V and 4 bases from J; junction bases left unmatched: 5. The CDR3, as DNA: TGTGCCAGCTCACCAGGGACAGGGGGCGCAGTCTATGGCTACACCTTC. The encoded protein is CASSPGTGGAVYGYTF.

This clone has more than one count but fewer than ten. The chain employs TRBV5-1 and TRBJ2-1; TRBD2 matches 8 bases. The CDR3 has 15 residues. With V trimmed by 1 base and J by 9 bases, 9 bases remained unmatched. CDR1 and CDR2 (germline): SGHRS, YFSETQ. The CDR3 region has the DNA TGCGCCAGCAGCTTGTTCGGGACTAGAGGATCTGAGCAGTTCTTC. This gives the protein CASSLFGTRGSEQFF.

This clone was picked up a small number of times. The chain links TRBV28 to TRBJ1-2; unclear D gene. CDR1 and CDR2 from the germline V gene are MDHEN and SYDVKM. The CDR3 length is 14 residues. The V and J ends lost 1 base and 6 bases respectively, with 12 bases between them. This CDR3 reads CASSLLGRIDGYTF. The CDR3 bases are TGTGCCAGCAGTTTATTGGGGAGGATAGATGGCTACACCTTC.

This clone was recorded once. The chain links TRBV29-1 to TRBJ2-5, with TRBD1 matching 7 bases. Germline V gene data show CDR1 as SQVTM and CDR2 as ANQGSEA. After removal of 4 bases from V and 2 bases from J, the junction contained 13 bases not matched to a gene. The CDR3 extends over 16 amino acids. The CDR3 reads CSVGGIHRGPQETQYF. CDR3 DNA sequence: TGCAGCGTTGGGGGGATCCACAGGGGACCGCAAGAGACCCAGTACTTC.

CDR3 region: CASETGAGNTIYF. The DNA of the CDR3 is TGTGCCAGCGAAACAGGGGCTGGAAACACCATATATTTT. This chain uses TRBV19 with TRBJ1-3; 7 bases map to TRBD1. The V and J ends lost 9 bases and 2 bases, in that order; junction bases with no gene match: 4. The CDR3 is 13 residues long. Germline V gives CDR1 LNHDA, CDR2 SQIVND (reference sequence). The full variable domain, rest sourced from reference TRBV19 and TRBJ1-3, is DGGITQSPKYLFRKEGQNVTLSCEQNLNHDAMYWYRQDPGQGLRLIYYSQIVNDFQKGDIAEGYSVSREKKESFPLTVTSAQKNPTAFYLCASETGAGNTIYFGEGSWLTVV.

The rearrangement uses TRBV11-2 and TRBJ2-5; D may be TRBD1 (5 bases). The germline V gene has CDR1 SGHAT and CDR2 FQNNGV. The CDR3 runs 14 residues. Trimming removed 1 base at V and 5 bases at J, with 11 bases between. The CDR3 nucleotides are TGTGCCAGCAGCTTAGGCCGTAAGGGGGAGACCCAGTACTTC. This translates into CASSLGRKGETQYF. The variable domain in full, with the rest retrieved from reference TRBV11-2 and TRBJ2-5, is EAGVAQSPRYKIIEKRQSVAFWCNPISGHATLYWYQQILGQGPKLLIQFQNNGVVDDSQLPKDRFSAERLKGVDSTLKIQPAKLEDSAVYLCASSLGRKGETQYFGPGTRLLVL.